The sequence of this T cell receptor (beta chain) was determined in a study of blood T cell repertoires in COVID-19. The germline V and J ends were trimmed by 3 bases and 3 bases, with 18 bases remaining between them. The CDR3 runs to 16 residues. Germline loops: CDR1 LNHDA, CDR2 SQIVND (reference sequence). The repertoire was sequenced with immunoSEQ multiplex PCR; TCRdb's copy has only in-frame clones and lacks some. Of 150,000 to 200,000 clones in the sample, 70% to 90% were seen once. The gene calls are TRBV19 and TRBJ2-7; D perhaps matches TRBD2 (6 bases). This TCR derives from a woman aged 25-40 years with active or convalescent COVID-19. Sequencing was carried out using peripheral blood. The CDR3 reads CASSIGSAGLLYEQYF. Here the CDR3 DNA reads TGTGCCAGTAGTATCGGCTCCGCGGGACTCCTCTACGAGCAGTACTTC.